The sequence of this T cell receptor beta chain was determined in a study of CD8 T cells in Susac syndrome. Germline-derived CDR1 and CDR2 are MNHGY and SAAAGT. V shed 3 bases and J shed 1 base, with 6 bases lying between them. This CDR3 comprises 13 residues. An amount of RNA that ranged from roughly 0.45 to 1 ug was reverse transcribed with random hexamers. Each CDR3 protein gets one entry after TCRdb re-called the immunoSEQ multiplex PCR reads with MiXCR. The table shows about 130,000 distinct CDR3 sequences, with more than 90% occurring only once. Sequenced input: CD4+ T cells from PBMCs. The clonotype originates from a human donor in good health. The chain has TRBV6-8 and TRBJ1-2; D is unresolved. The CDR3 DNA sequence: TGTGCCAGCAGTTATCGAAGTAACTATGGCTACACCTTC. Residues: CASSYRSNYGYTF.